Detailed here is one T cell receptor beta chain. V gave up 4 bases and J gave up 4 bases; unmatched junction bases: 11. Germline V CDR1 and CDR2: MNHNS, SASEGT. The CDR3 length is 19 residues. Enrollment of patients from Seattle took place during active infection, with longitudinal follow-up. This sample stems from a study of blood T cell repertoires in COVID-19. Turning to the study itself: There were acute and convalescent COVID-19 samples, and they came from the United States, Italy and Spain. PBMCs, B-cell-depleted T cells, or T cells were the source of the cDNA or gDNA that made up the material.

Some clones are missing from TCRdb's copy, which holds only in-frame ones; the method was immunoSEQ multiplex PCR. Of fewer than 650,000 clones in the sample, roughly 89% were seen once. The sequence derives from a woman in her forties or fifties with COVID-19, enrolled during active disease. Material for sequencing was peripheral blood. V usage is TRBV6-1 and J usage is TRBJ2-2; 14 bases line up with TRBD2. CDR3 sequence reads: CASSAYGLGLAGGTGELFF. The CDR3 coding sequence is TGTGCCAGCAGTGCATACGGGCTTGGACTAGCGGGGGGCACCGGGGAGCTGTTTTTT.